Given below is one TCR beta chain in context. Antigen unknown. This record belongs to a study of shared clonotypes between healthy human individuals. About the research overall: CD4 naive and CD4 memory each took three plates per donor, while CD8 naive took two and CD8 memory one.

This CDR3 has 13 amino acids. Germline-derived CDR1 and CDR2 are GTSNPN and SVGIG (reference sequence). Trimming removed 3 bases from V and 2 bases from J, with 11 bases in between. Naive CD8 cells lacked CD45RO, underwent positive selection for CCR7 and left out terminally differentiated effector memory CD45RA+ cells. Study-level points and caveats: The sharing of 5% to 6.5% of naive CD4 clonotypes was seen across a handful of donors.

As processed by the authors: In the immunoSEQ data, sequences were junction-only and lacked quality scores, so filtering differed. Using immunoSEQ multiplex PCR, the repertoire was profiled, and TCRdb retains in-frame clones only, with some absent. D and trimming come from the DNA, and the V and J calls and clone size come from that table. The table has around 1,900,000 clones, just over 90% seen once. The sequencing sample was made of naive CD8+ T cells from PBMCs. The chain joins TRBV30 to TRBJ2-7, with a weak D call TRBD2 (6 bases). This sequence originates from a young man in good health. Some clones in this sample may be carry-over from other donors' samples. The CDR3 nucleotides read TGTGCCTGGAGCGGGGGTTGGACCTACGAGCAGTACTTC. Protein sequence: CAWSGGWTYEQYF.